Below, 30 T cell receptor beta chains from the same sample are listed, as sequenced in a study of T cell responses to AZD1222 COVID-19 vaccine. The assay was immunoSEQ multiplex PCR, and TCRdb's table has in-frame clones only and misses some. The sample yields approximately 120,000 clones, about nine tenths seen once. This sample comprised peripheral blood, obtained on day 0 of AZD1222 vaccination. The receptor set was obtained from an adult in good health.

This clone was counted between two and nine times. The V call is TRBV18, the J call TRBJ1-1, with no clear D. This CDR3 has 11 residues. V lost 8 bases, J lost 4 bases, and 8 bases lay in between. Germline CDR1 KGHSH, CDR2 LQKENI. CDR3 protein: CASVGITEAFF. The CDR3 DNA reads TGTGCCAGCGTTGGAATCACTGAAGCTTTCTTT.

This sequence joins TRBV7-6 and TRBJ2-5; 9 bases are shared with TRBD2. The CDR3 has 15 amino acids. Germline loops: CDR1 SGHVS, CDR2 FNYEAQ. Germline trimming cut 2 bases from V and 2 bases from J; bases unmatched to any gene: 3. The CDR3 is CASSLLAGSQETQYF. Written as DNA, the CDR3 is TGTGCCAGCAGCTTACTAGCGGGGAGTCAAGAGACCCAGTACTTC.

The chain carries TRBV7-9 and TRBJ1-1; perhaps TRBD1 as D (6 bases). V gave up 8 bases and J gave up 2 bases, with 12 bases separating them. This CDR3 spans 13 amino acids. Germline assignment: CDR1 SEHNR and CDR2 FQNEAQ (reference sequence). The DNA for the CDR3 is TGTGCCAGCTGTGACAGGCGAAACACTGAAGCTTTCTTT. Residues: CASCDRRNTEAFF.

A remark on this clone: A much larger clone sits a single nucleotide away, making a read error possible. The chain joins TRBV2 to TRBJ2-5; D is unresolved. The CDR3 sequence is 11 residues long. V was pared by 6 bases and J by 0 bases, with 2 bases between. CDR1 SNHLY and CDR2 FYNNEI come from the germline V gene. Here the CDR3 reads CASSYQETQYF. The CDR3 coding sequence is TGTGCCAGCAGCTACCAAGAGACCCAGTACTTC. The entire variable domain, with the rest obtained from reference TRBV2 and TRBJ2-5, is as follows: EPEVTQTPSHQVTQMGQEVILRCVPISNHLYFYWYRQILGQKVEFLVSFYNNEISEKSEIFDDQFSVERPDGSNFTLKIRSTKLEDSAMYFCASSYQETQYFGPGTRLLVL.

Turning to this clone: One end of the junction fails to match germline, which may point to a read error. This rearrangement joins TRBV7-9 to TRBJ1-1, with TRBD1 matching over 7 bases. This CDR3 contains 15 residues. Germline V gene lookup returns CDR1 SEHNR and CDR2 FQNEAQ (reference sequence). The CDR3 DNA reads TGTGCCAGCAGCTCTTACAGGGGAAAGAACCCTGAAGCTTTCTTT. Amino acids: CASSSYRGKNPEAFF.

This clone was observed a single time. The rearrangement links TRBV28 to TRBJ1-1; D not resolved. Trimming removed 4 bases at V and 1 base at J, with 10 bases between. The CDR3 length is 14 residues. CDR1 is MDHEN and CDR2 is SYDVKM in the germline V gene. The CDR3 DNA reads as TGTGCCAGCAGTTATGCAATAGAGAACACTGAAGCTTTCTTT. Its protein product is CASSYAIENTEAFF.

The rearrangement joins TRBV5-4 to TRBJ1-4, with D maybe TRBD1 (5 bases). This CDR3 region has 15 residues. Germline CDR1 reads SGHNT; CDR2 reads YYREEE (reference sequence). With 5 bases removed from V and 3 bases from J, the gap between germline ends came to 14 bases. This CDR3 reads CASRDIGGPNEKLFF. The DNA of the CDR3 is TGTGCCAGCAGGGACATAGGTGGGCCTAATGAAAAACTGTTTTTT.

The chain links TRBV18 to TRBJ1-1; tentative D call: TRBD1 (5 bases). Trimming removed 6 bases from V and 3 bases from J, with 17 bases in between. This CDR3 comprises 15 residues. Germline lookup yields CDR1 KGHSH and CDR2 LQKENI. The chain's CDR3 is CASSYGGSRDTEAFF. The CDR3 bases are TGTGCCAGCTCCTACGGGGGGAGCCGAGACACTGAAGCTTTCTTT.

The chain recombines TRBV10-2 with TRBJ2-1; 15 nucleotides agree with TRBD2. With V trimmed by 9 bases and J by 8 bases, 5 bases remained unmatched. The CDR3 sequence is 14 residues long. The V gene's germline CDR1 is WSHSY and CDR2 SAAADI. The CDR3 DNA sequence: TGCGCCAGTCGGACTAGCGGGGGGGCACATGAGCAGTTCTTC. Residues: CASRTSGGAHEQFF.

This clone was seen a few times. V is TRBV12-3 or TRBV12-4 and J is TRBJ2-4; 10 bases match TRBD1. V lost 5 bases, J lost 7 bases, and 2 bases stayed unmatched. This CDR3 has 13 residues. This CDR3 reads CASSPGQGNIQYF. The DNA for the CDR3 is TGTGCCAGCAGTCCGGGACAGGGGAACATTCAGTACTTC.

The CDR3 sequence: CASSYALAGTETQYF. Here the CDR3 DNA reads TGTGCCAGCAGTTACGCACTAGCGGGGACGGAGACCCAGTACTTC. The V call is TRBV6-5, the J call TRBJ2-5; 10 bases are shared with TRBD2. Germline CDR1 and CDR2: MNHEY and SVGAGI. The V segment lost 2 bases and the J segment 5 bases; nucleotides outside the gene matches: 5. This CDR3 has 15 amino acids.

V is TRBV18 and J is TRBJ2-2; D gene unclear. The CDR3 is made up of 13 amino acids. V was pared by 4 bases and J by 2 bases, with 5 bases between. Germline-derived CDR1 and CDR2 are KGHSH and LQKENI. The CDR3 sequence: CASSLQNTGELFF. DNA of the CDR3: TGTGCCAGCTCACTACAAAACACCGGGGAGCTGTTTTTT.

The CDR3 nucleotides are TGTGCCATCAGTGAGTCGACAGGGGGTTACACTGAAGCTTTCTTT. Residues: CAISESTGGYTEAFF. This chain links TRBV10-3 with TRBJ1-1, with 9 bases identical to TRBD1. The junction had 2 bases not matched to a gene; V was cut back by 0 bases and J by 3 bases. The CDR3 runs 15 residues. Germline CDR1 is ENHRY and CDR2 is SYGVKD.

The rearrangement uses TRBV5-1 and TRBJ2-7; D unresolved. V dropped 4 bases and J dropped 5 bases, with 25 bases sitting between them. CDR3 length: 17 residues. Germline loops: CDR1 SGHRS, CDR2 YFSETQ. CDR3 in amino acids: CASSGNSVGLRKDEQYF. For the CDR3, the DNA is TGCGCCAGCAGCGGGAACAGTGTTGGGCTACGCAAGGACGAGCAGTACTTC.

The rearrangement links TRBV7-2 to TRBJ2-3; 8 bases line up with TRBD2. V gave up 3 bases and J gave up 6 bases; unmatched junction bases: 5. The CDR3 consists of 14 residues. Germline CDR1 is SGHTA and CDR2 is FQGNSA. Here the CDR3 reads CASSFRGGRDTQYF. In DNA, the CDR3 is TGTGCCAGCAGCTTCCGGGGGGGCCGGGATACGCAGTATTTT.

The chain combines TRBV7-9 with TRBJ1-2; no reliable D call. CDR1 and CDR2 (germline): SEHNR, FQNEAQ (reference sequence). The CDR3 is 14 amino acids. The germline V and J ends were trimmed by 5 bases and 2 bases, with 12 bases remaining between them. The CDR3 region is CASSQLGPNYGYTF. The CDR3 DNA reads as TGTGCCAGCAGCCAGCTCGGGCCGAACTATGGCTACACCTTC.

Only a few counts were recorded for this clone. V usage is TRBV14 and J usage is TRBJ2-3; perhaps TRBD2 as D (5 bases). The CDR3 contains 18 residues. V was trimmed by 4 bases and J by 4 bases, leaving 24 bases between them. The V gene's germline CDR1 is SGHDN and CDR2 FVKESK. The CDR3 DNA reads TGTGCCAGCAGCCCAATAGGCAGGCGCGGGTTGACCCCAGATACGCAGTATTTT. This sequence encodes CASSPIGRRGLTPDTQYF.

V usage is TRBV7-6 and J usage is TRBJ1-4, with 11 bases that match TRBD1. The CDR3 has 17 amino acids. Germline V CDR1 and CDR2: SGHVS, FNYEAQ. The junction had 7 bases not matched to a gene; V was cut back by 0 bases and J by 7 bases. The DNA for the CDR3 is TGTGCCAGCAGCTTAGCGCAGACCGGGACAGGGGGTGAAAAACTGTTTTTT. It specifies CASSLAQTGTGGEKLFF.

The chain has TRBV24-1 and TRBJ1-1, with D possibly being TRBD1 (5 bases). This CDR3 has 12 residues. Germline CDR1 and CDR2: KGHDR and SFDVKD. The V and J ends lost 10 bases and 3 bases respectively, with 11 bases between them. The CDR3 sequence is CATLVGDTEAFF. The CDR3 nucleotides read TGTGCCACTCTAGTAGGGGACACTGAAGCTTTCTTT.

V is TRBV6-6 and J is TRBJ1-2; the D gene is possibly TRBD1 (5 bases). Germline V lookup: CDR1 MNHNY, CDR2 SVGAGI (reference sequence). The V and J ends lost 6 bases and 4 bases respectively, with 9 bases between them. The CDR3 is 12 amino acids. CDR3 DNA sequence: TGTGCCAGCAGCCTGGACACCTATGGCTACACCTTC. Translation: CASSLDTYGYTF.

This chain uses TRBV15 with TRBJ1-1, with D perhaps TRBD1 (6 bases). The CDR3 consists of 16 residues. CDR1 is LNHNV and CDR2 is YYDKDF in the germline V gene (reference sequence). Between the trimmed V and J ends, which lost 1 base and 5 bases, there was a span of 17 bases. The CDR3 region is CATSRVMGAVWTEAFF. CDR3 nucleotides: TGTGCCACCAGCAGAGTAATGGGGGCGGTTTGGACTGAAGCTTTCTTT.

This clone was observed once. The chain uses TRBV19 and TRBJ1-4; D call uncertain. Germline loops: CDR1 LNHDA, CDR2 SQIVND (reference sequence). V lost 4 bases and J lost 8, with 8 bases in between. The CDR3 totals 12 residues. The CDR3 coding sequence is TGTGCCAGTAGTACCCCGGGGGAAAAACTGTTTTTT. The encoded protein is CASSTPGEKLFF.

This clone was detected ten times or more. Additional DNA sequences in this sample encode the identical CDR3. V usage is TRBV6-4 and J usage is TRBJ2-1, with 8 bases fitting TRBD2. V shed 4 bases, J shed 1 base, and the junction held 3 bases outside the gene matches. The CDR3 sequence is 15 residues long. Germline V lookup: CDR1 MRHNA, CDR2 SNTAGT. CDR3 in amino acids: CASSALAASYNEQFF. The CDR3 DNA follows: TGTGCCAGCAGTGCACTAGCGGCGTCCTACAATGAGCAGTTCTTC.

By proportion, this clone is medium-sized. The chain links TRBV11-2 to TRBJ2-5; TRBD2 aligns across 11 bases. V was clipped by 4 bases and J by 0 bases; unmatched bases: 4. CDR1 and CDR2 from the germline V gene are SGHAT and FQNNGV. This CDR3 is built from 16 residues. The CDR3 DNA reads TGTGCCAGCAGCTCAACTAGCGGGGGAAACCAAGAGACCCAGTACTTC. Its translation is CASSSTSGGNQETQYF.

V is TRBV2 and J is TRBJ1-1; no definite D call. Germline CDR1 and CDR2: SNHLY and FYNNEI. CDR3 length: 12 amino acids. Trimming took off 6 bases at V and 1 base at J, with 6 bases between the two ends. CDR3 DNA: TGTGCCAGCAGGCGCAGGAACACTGAAGCTTTCTTT. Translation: CASRRRNTEAFF.

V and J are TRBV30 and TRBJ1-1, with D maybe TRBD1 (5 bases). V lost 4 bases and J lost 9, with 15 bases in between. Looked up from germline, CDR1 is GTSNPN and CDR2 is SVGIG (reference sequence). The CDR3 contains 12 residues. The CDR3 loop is CAWIGREGQAFF. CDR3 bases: TGTGCCTGGATCGGGAGGGAGGGACAAGCTTTCTTT.

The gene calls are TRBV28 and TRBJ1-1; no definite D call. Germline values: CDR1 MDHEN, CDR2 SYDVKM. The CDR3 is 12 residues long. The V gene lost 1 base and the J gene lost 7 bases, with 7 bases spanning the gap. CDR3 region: CASSLSTDEAFF. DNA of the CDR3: TGTGCCAGCAGTTTATCTACCGATGAAGCTTTCTTT.

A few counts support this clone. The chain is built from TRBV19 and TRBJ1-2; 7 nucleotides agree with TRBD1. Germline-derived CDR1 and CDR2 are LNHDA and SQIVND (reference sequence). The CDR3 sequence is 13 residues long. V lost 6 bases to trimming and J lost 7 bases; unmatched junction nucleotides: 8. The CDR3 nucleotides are TGTGCCAGTAGGAAAGGGGGCGCGGGTGGCTACACCTTC. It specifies CASRKGGAGGYTF. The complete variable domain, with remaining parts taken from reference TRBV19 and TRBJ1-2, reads DGGITQSPKYLFRKEGQNVTLSCEQNLNHDAMYWYRQDPGQGLRLIYYSQIVNDFQKGDIAEGYSVSREKKESFPLTVTSAQKNPTAFYLCASRKGGAGGYTFGSGTRLTVV.

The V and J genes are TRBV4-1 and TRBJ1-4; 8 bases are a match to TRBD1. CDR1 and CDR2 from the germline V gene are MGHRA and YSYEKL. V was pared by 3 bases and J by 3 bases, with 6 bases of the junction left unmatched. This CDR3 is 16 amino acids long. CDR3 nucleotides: TGCGCCAGCAGCCACGCCGGACAGGGCCCTAATGAAAAACTGTTTTTT. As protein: CASSHAGQGPNEKLFF.

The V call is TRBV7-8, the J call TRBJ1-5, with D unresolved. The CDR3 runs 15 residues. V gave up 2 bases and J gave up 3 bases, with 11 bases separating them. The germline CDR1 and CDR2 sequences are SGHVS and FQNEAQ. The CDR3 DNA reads TGTGCCAGCAGCTTATCAGCAGAGTTCAATCAGCCCCAGCATTTT. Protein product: CASSLSAEFNQPQHF.